This T cell receptor beta chain was retrieved from a study of cytomegalovirus exposure and HLA in healthy donors. Findings and limits, study-wide: Being indistinguishable, some V segments were excluded, TRBV6-2 and TRBV6-3 among them.

Germline CDR1 SGHTS, CDR2 YDEGEE. Trimming stripped 2 bases from V and 3 bases from J, with 17 bases between. This CDR3 comprises 17 residues. Donors showed nominal health when sampled, although they likely had unrecorded immune exposures. PCR primers comprised 60 Vbeta and 13 Jbeta primers. Sequenced by immunoSEQ multiplex PCR; TCRdb stores in-frame clones only, minus some. Of about 37,000 clones in the sample, over 70% were seen once. Concerning this clone itself: Its antigen is unknown.

V usage is TRBV5-8 and J usage is TRBJ2-2, with a possible D match to TRBD2 (5 bases). The origin of this receptor is a man younger than 40 in good health and CMV-seronegative. The specimen sequenced was PBMCs. The CDR3 nucleotides are TGTGCCAGCAGCTTCCCCGGAGAGGGTCGGGACACCGGGGAGCTGTTTTTT. Translating it yields CASSFPGEGRDTGELFF.